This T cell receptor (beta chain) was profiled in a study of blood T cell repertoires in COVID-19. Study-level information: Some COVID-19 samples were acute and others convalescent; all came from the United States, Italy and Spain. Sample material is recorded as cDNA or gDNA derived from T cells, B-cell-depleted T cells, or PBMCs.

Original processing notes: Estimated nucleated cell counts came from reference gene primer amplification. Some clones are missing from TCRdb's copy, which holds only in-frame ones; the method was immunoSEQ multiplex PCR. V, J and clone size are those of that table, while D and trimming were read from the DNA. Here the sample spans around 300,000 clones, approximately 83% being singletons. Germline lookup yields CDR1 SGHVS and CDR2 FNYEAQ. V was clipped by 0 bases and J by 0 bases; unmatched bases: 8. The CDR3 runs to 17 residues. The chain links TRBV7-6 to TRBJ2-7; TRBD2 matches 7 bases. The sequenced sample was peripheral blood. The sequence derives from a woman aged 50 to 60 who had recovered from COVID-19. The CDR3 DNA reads TGTGCCAGCAGCTTAGCAACCAGCCTAGCGGACTCCTACGAGCAGTACTTC. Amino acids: CASSLATSLADSYEQYF. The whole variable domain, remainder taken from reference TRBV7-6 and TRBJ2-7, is GAGVSQSPRYKVTKRGQDVALRCDPISGHVSLYWYRQALGQGPEFLTYFNYEAQQDKSGLPNDRFSAERPEGSISTLTIQRTEQRDSAMYRCASSLATSLADSYEQYFGPGTRLTVT.